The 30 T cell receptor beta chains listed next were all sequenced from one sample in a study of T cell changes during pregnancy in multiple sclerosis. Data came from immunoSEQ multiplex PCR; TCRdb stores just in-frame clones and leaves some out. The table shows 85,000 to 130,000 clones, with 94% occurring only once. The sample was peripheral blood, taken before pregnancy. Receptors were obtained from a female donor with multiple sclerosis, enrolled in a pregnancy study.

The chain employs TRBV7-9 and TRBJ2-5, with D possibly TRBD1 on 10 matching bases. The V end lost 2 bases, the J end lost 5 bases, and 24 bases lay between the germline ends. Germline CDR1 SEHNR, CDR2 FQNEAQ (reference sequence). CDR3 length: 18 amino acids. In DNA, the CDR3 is TGTGCCAGCAGCTTACCGACAGGGGGCGGGGGGGGTCGCGAGACCCAGTACTTC. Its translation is CASSLPTGGGGGRETQYF.

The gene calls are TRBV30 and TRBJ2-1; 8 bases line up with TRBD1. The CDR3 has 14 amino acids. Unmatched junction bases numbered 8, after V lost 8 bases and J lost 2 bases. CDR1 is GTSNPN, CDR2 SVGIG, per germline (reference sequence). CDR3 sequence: CAGSGGSTYNEQFF. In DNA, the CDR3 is TGTGCCGGATCAGGGGGCTCCACCTACAATGAGCAGTTCTTC.

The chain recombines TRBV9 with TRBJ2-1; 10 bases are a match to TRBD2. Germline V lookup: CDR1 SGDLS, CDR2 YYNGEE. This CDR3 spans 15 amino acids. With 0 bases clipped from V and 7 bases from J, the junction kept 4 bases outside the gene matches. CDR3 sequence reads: CASSVEREGVNEQFF. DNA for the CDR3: TGTGCCAGCAGCGTAGAGCGGGAGGGGGTTAATGAGCAGTTCTTC.

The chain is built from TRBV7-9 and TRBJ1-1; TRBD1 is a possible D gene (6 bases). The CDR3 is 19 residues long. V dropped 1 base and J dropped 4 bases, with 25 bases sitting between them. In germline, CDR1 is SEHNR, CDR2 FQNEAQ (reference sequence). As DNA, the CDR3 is TGTGCCAGCAGCTTAGTAGCCCTATACAACAGGGATGGAAGCACTGAAGCTTTCTTT. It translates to CASSLVALYNRDGSTEAFF.

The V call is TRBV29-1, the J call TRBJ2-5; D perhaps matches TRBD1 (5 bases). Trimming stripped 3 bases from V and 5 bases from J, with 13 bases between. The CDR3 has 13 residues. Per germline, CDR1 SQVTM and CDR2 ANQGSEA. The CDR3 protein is CSVDQGLGETQYF. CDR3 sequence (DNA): TGCAGCGTTGATCAGGGTTTAGGGGAGACCCAGTACTTC.

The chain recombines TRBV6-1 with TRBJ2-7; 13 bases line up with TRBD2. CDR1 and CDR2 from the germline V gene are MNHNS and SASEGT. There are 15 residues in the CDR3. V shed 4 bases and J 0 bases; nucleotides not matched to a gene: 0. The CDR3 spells CASSGTSGSSYEQYF. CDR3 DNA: TGTGCCAGCAGTGGGACTAGCGGGAGCTCCTACGAGCAGTACTTC.

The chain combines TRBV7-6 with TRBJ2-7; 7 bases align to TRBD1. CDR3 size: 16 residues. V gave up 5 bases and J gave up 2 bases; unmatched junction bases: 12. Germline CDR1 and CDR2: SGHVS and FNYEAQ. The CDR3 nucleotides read TGTGCCAGCAGCAACCAACGGGGCACAGGGGCCTACGAGCAGTACTTC. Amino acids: CASSNQRGTGAYEQYF. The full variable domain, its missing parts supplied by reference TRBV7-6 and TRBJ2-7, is GAGVSQSPRYKVTKRGQDVALRCDPISGHVSLYWYRQALGQGPEFLTYFNYEAQQDKSGLPNDRFSAERPEGSISTLTIQRTEQRDSAMYRCASSNQRGTGAYEQYFGPGTRLTVT.

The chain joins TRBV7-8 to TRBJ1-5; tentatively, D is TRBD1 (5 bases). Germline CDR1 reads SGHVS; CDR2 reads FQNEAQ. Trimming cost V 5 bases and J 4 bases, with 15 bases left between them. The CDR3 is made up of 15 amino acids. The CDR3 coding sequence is TGTGCCAGCAGCCCTCGGGACGGACTAAATCAGCCCCAGCATTTT. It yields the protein CASSPRDGLNQPQHF.

DNA of the CDR3: TGTGCCAGCAGCTGGCAGGGTTACACTGAAGCTTTCTTT. Translation: CASSWQGYTEAFF. The rearrangement uses TRBV7-2 and TRBJ1-1; D perhaps matches TRBD1 (5 bases). Deletions cut 4 bases from V and 3 bases from J, with 9 bases between. CDR3 length: 13 amino acids. CDR1 SGHTA and CDR2 FQGNSA come from the germline V gene.

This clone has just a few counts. In nucleotides, the CDR3 is TGTGCCAGCACCTTTGGGGGAGGCGGTAAAGCTTTCTTT. This translates into CASTFGGGGKAFF. This chain uses TRBV7-9 with TRBJ1-1, with TRBD1 as a possible D gene (5 bases). Germline values: CDR1 SEHNR, CDR2 FQNEAQ (reference sequence). The ends were cut back, 7 bases at V and 9 bases at J, with 18 bases in the middle. The CDR3 is 13 residues long.

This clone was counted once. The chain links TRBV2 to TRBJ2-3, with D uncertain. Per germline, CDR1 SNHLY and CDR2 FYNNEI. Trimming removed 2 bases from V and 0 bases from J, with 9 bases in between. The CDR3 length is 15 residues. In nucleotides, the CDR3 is TGTGCCAGCAGTGAACTATTTTCTAGCACAGATACGCAGTATTTT. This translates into CASSELFSSTDTQYF.

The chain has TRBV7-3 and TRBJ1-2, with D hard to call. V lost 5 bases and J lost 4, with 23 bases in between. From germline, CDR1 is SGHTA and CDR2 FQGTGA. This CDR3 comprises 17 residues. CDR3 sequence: CASSRLPTSTTSYGYTF. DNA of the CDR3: TGTGCCAGCAGCCGCCTCCCAACCTCCACGACATCCTATGGCTACACCTTC.

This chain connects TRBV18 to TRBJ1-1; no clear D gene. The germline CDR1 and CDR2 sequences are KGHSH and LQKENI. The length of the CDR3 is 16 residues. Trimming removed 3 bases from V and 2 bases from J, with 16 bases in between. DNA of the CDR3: TGTGCCAGCTCACCCCAGGAGGCGTTACTCAACACTGAAGCTTTCTTT. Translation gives CASSPQEALLNTEAFF.

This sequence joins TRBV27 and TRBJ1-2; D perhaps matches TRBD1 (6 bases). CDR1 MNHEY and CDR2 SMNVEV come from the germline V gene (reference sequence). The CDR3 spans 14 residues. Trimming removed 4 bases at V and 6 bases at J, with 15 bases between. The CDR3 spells CASSSKGVLDGYTF. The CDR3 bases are TGTGCCAGCAGTTCTAAGGGGGTTCTGGATGGCTACACCTTC.

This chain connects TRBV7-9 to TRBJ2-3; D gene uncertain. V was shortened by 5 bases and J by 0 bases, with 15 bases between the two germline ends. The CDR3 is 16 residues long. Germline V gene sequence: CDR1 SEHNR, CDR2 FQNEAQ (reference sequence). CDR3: CASSLWASSSTDTQYF. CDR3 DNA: TGTGCCAGCAGCCTGTGGGCGAGTTCTAGCACAGATACGCAGTATTTT.

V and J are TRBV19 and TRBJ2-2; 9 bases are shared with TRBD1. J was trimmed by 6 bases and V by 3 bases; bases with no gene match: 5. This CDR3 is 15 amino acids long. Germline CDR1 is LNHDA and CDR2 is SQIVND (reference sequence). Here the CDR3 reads CASSIAGTGPGELFF. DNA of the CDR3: TGTGCCAGTAGTATTGCCGGGACAGGGCCCGGGGAGCTGTTTTTT.

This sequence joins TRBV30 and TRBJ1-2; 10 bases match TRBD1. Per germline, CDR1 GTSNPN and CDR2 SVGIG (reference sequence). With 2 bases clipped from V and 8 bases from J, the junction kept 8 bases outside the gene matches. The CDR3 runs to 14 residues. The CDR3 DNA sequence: TGTGCCTGGAGTAACCCGGGACAGGGGAAAGGCTACACCTTC. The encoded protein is CAWSNPGQGKGYTF.

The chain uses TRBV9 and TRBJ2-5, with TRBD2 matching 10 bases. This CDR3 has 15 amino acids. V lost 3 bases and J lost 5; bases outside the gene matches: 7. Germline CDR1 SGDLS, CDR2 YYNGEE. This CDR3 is CASSASSGRGETQYF. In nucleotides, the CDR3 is TGTGCCAGCAGCGCCTCTAGCGGGAGAGGGGAGACCCAGTACTTC.

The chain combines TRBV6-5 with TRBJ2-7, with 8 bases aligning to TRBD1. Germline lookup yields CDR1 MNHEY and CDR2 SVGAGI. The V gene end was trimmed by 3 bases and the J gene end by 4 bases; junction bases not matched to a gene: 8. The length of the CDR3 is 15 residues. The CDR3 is CASSYTGTGIYEQYF. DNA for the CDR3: TGTGCCAGCAGTTATACCGGGACAGGAATTTACGAGCAGTACTTC.

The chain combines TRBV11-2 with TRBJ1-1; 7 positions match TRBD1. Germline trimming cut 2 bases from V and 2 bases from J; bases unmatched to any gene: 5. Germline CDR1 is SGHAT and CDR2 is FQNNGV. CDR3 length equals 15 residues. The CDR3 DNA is TGTGCCAGCAGCTTAAAAGTAGGGGGCAACACTGAAGCTTTCTTT. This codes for CASSLKVGGNTEAFF.

CDR3 DNA: TGTGCCAGCAACTCTCCAGTGGCAGGGGGTTATGGCTACACCTTC. This encodes CASNSPVAGGYGYTF. The J gene is TRBJ1-2, the V gene TRBV5-8; TRBD1 matches 7 bases. There are 15 residues in the CDR3. Germline-derived CDR1 and CDR2 are SGHTS and YDEGEE. V was clipped by 6 bases and J by 5 bases; unmatched bases: 13.

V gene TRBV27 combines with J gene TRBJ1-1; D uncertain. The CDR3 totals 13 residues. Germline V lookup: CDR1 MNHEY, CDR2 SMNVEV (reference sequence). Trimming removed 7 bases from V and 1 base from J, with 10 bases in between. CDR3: CASTGQSNTEAFF. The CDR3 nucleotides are TGTGCCAGCACTGGGCAGTCGAACACTGAAGCTTTCTTT.

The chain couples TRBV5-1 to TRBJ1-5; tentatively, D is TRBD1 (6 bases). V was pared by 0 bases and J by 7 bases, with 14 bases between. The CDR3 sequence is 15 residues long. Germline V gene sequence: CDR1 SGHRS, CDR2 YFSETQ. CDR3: CASSLEGVRSQPQHF. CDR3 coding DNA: TGCGCCAGCAGCTTGGAGGGGGTCAGAAGCCAGCCCCAGCATTTT.

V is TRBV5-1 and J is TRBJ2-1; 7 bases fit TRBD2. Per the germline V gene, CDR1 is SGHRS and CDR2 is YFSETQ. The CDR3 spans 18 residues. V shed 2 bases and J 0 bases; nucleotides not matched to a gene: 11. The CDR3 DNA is TGCGCCAGCAGCTTCCGCGGCGTTGGCGGGAGCTCCTACAATGAGCAGTTCTTC. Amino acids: CASSFRGVGGSSYNEQFF. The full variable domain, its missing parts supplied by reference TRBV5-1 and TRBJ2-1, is KAGVTQTPRYLIKTRGQQVTLSCSPISGHRSVSWYQQTPGQGLQFLFEYFSETQRNKGNFPGRFSGRQFSNSRSEMNVSTLELGDSALYLCASSFRGVGGSSYNEQFFGPGTRLTVL.

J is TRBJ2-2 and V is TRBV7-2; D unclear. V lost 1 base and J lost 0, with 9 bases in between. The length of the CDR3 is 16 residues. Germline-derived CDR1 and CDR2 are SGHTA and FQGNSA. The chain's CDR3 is CASSLVSTANTGELFF. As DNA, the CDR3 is TGTGCCAGCAGCTTAGTTTCTACAGCGAACACCGGGGAGCTGTTTTTT.

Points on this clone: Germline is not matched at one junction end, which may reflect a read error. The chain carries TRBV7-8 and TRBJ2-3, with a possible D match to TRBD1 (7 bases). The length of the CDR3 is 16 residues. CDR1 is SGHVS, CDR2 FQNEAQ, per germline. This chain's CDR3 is CASSPRQGGSKDTQYF. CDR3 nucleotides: TGTGCCAGCAGCCCCCGACAGGGAGGTAGCAAAGATACGCAGTATTTT.

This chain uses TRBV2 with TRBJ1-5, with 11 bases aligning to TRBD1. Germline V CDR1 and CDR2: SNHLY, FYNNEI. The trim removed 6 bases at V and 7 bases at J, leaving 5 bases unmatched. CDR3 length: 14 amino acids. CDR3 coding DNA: TGTGCCAGCAGGAGGACAGGGGGCGGGCAGCCCCAGCATTTT. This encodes CASRRTGGGQPQHF.

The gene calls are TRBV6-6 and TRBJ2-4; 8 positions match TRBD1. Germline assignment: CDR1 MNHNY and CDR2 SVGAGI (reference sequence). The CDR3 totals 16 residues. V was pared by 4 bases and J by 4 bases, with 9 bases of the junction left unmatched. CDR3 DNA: TGTGCCAGCAGTTGGGGAGCTACAGGGGGAAAAAACATTCAGTACTTC. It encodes CASSWGATGGKNIQYF.

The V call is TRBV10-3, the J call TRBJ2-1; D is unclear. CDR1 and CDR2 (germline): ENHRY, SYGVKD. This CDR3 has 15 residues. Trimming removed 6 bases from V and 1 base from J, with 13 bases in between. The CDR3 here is CAISPTRLSYNEQFF. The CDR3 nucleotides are TGTGCCATCAGCCCCACTCGGTTGTCCTACAATGAGCAGTTCTTC.

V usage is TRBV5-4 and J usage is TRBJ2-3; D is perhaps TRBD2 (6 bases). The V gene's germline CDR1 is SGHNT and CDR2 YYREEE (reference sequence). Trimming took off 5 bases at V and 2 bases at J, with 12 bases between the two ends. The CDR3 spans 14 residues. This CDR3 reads CASRRDSNTDTQYF. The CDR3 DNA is TGTGCCAGCAGACGGGACTCAAACACAGATACGCAGTATTTT.